These 16 T cell receptor beta chains were sequenced from one sample in a study of shared clonotypes between healthy human individuals. TCRdb's copy holds only in-frame clones and misses some; the assay was immunoSEQ multiplex PCR. The sample records about 2 million clones, 90% to 95% being singletons. The sequencing input was naive CD4+ T cells sorted from blood. Subset of the sample: CD45RA+ positively selected. Receptors were obtained from a man aged 18 to 29 in good health.

V usage is TRBV18 and J usage is TRBJ2-7; possibly TRBD1 for D (6 bases). The CDR3 length is 15 residues. Germline values: CDR1 KGHSH, CDR2 LQKENI. V shed 2 bases and J shed 2 bases, with 13 bases lying between them. CDR3 residues: CASSPMQGPPYEQYF. The CDR3 DNA reads TGTGCCAGCTCACCAATGCAGGGGCCTCCCTACGAGCAGTACTTC.

In regard to this clone: Distinct nucleotide sequences in the sample also encode this CDR3. The J gene is TRBJ2-7, the V gene TRBV11-2; weak D call: TRBD1 (6 bases). Trimming took 5 bases from V and 2 from J, leaving 13 bases between them. The CDR3 spans 14 residues. Looked up from germline, CDR1 is SGHAT and CDR2 is FQNNGV. CDR3 residues: CASSPSTGTYEQYF. The DNA of the CDR3 is TGTGCCAGCAGCCCTTCCACAGGGACCTACGAGCAGTACTTC.

J is TRBJ2-2 and V is TRBV5-1, with 11 bases that match TRBD2. The CDR3 has 17 residues. V lost 3 bases to trimming and J lost 6 bases; unmatched junction nucleotides: 10. Germline assignment: CDR1 SGHRS and CDR2 YFSETQ. CDR3 sequence reads: CASSSTGSGRASGELFF. The CDR3, as DNA: TGCGCCAGCAGCTCAACGGGTAGCGGGAGGGCCTCCGGGGAGCTGTTTTTT.

The chain links TRBV7-9 to TRBJ2-7; TRBD1 aligns across 7 bases. The CDR3 spans 15 residues. Germline-derived CDR1 and CDR2 are SEHNR and FQNEAQ (reference sequence). J was trimmed by 5 bases and V by 4 bases; bases with no gene match: 11. The DNA of the CDR3 is TGTGCCAGCAGCTCCCCCGACAGGGTGGGGGACGAGCAGTACTTC. Translation: CASSSPDRVGDEQYF. The full variable domain, completed using reference TRBV7-9 and TRBJ2-7, is DTGVSQNPRHKITKRGQNVTFRCDPISEHNRLYWYRQTLGQGPEFLTYFQNEAQLEKSRLLSDRFSAERPKGSFSTLEIQRTEQGDSAMYLCASSSPDRVGDEQYFGPGTRLTVT.

This clone was recorded once. V and J are TRBV5-1 and TRBJ2-7; weak D call: TRBD2 (6 bases). CDR1 and CDR2 (germline): SGHRS, YFSETQ. This CDR3 contains 13 residues. V was trimmed by 5 bases and J by 0 bases, leaving 9 bases between them. The CDR3 reads CASRLASSYEQYF. For the CDR3, the DNA is TGCGCCAGCAGACTAGCAAGCTCCTACGAGCAGTACTTC.

CDR3 DNA sequence: TGTGCCAGCAGCACCGGGACTAGCGACTCCTACGAGCAGTACTTC. This sequence encodes CASSTGTSDSYEQYF. This rearrangement joins TRBV13 to TRBJ2-7; 10 nucleotides match TRBD2. The junction had 4 bases not matched to a gene; V was cut back by 5 bases and J by 0 bases. Germline V gives CDR1 PRHDT, CDR2 FYEKMQ (reference sequence). The CDR3 has 15 amino acids.

The chain has TRBV10-3 and TRBJ1-5, with D possibly being TRBD1 (6 bases). Trimming removed 2 bases from V and 7 bases from J, with 12 bases in between. The CDR3 totals 14 residues. Germline V CDR1 and CDR2: ENHRY, SYGVKD. The CDR3 is CAISEDRSGQPQHF. DNA for the CDR3: TGTGCCATCAGTGAGGACAGGTCGGGCCAGCCCCAGCATTTT.

V usage is TRBV2 and J usage is TRBJ1-4, with 10 bases fitting TRBD1. Germline-derived CDR1 and CDR2 are SNHLY and FYNNEI. The V gene end was trimmed by 7 bases and the J gene end by 7 bases; junction bases not matched to a gene: 9. CDR3 length equals 15 residues. The CDR3 reads CASKKTGGASEKLFF. The DNA of the CDR3 is TGTGCCAGCAAAAAGACAGGGGGCGCGAGTGAAAAACTGTTTTTT.

V is TRBV25-1 and J is TRBJ2-1; 12 positions match TRBD2. V lost 4 bases to trimming and J lost 4 bases; unmatched junction nucleotides: 5. CDR3 length: 16 amino acids. CDR1 is MGHDK, CDR2 SYGVNS, per germline. Here the CDR3 reads CASSAASGRAYNEQFF. The CDR3 DNA sequence: TGTGCCAGCAGTGCGGCTAGCGGGAGGGCGTACAATGAGCAGTTCTTC.

The chain has TRBV28 and TRBJ2-7, with 10 nucleotides matching TRBD2. CDR3 length: 15 residues. The V and J ends lost 5 bases and 1 base, in that order; junction bases with no gene match: 5. Germline V gene sequence: CDR1 MDHEN, CDR2 SYDVKM. CDR3 coding DNA: TGTGCCAGCAGTCCGCAGACTAGCGGGTCCTACGAGCAGTACTTC. It encodes CASSPQTSGSYEQYF.

J is TRBJ1-3 and V is TRBV18; 8 nucleotides agree with TRBD1. CDR3 length: 14 residues. V shed 6 bases and J 1 base; nucleotides not matched to a gene: 2. In germline, CDR1 is KGHSH, CDR2 LQKENI. The CDR3 region has the DNA TGTGCCAGCTCGCGACAGGGGTCTGGAAACACCATATATTTT. Translated, it gives CASSRQGSGNTIYF.

V is TRBV5-1 and J is TRBJ2-5; 8 bases align to TRBD2. CDR1 SGHRS and CDR2 YFSETQ come from the germline V gene. The CDR3 extends over 15 amino acids. The V segment lost 7 bases and the J segment 1 base; nucleotides outside the gene matches: 9. CDR3 coding DNA: TGCGCCAGCGCCCCCCGGGGGGGTATCCAAGAGACCCAGTACTTC. Its protein product is CASAPRGGIQETQYF.

J is TRBJ2-3 and V is TRBV9; D tentatively fits TRBD1 or TRBD2 (6 bases each). The germline V gene encodes CDR1 SGDLS and CDR2 YYNGEE. The CDR3 is 17 amino acids. The V end lost 4 bases, the J end lost 1 base, and 19 bases lay between the germline ends. This CDR3 is CASSHNQRGVGTDTQYF. The DNA of the CDR3 is TGTGCCAGCAGCCATAATCAAAGGGGGGTCGGCACAGATACGCAGTATTTT.

The rearrangement joins TRBV10-3 to TRBJ1-5; D perhaps matches TRBD1 (5 bases). The CDR3 is 12 residues long. Trimming removed 10 bases at V and 7 bases at J, with 14 bases between. Germline-derived CDR1 and CDR2 are ENHRY and SYGVKD. The CDR3 here is CANQGEGQPQHF. CDR3 sequence (DNA): TGTGCCAACCAAGGGGAGGGACAGCCCCAGCATTTT.

This chain links TRBV7-6 with TRBJ1-1; the match to TRBD1 covers 11 bases. The CDR3 is 17 residues long. Losses at the gene ends were 1 base for V and 8 bases for J; bases not matched to a gene: 12. Germline CDR1 reads SGHVS; CDR2 reads FNYEAQ. CDR3 DNA sequence: TGTGCCAGCAGCTTAGGGAAACTCCGGGACAGGGGGGTAGAAGCTTTCTTT. It codes for CASSLGKLRDRGVEAFF.

This chain links TRBV7-9 with TRBJ1-2, with D uncertain. Per germline, CDR1 SEHNR and CDR2 FQNEAQ (reference sequence). There are 14 residues in the CDR3. V was pared by 1 base and J by 4 bases, with 10 bases between. CDR3 amino acids: CASSLEAGFYGYTF. In DNA, the CDR3 is TGTGCCAGCAGCTTAGAGGCAGGCTTCTATGGCTACACCTTC.